Listed below are T cell receptor beta chains from one sample, sequenced in a study of cytomegalovirus exposure and HLA in healthy donors. Here immunoSEQ multiplex PCR was the method, and the copy in TCRdb shows in-frame clones only, minus some. The data show around 150,000 clones, 68% seen once. The sequenced sample was PBMCs. Receptors were obtained from a woman between 35 and 50 years old in good health and CMV-seropositive. The CDR3 runs from the conserved cysteine through the conserved F or W. The D gene is left open where the match is weak. Rows may omit the clone size; those that give it use once, few, many or a size class.

>-|TRBJ1-1|-|TRBV6-1
CASNRAGNTEAFF
TGTGCCAGCAACCGGGCGGGGAACACTGAAGCTTTCTTT
>-|TRBJ2-2|-|TRBV29-1
CSVEGRGTGTGELFF
TGCAGCGTTGAAGGTCGGGGGACTGGCACCGGGGAGCTGTTTTTT
>TRBD2|TRBJ2-1|few|TRBV5-4
CASSPGLEHEQFF
TGTGCCAGCAGCCCGGGACTAGAACATGAGCAGTTCTTC
>TRBD2|TRBJ2-7|few|TRBV12-5
CASGLGALPGGNEQYF
TGTGCTAGTGGTTTGGGGGCTCTGCCGGGGGGTAACGAGCAGTACTTC
>-|TRBJ1-2|-|TRBV29-1
CSVATTLGGRGNGYTF
TGCAGCGTTGCCACAACCCTCGGTGGCAGGGGTAATGGCTACACCTTC
>TRBD1|TRBJ1-5|few|TRBV7-3
CASSPGGGQGRAQPQHF
TGTGCCAGCAGTCCCGGAGGGGGACAGGGAAGGGCTCAGCCCCAGCATTTT
>TRBD2|TRBJ2-1|-|TRBV18
CASSPFLAGESSEQFF
TGTGCCAGCTCCCCGTTTTTAGCGGGAGAGAGTAGTGAGCAGTTCTTC
>-|TRBJ1-1|-|TRBV6-6
CASSLGRGSEAFF
TGTGCCAGCAGTTTGGGCAGGGGAAGTGAAGCTTTCTTT
>TRBD1|TRBJ2-7|few|TRBV6-5
CASSKGQREQYF
TGTGCCAGCAGTAAGGGACAGCGAGAGCAGTACTTC
>-|TRBJ1-6|-|TRBV7-9
CASSLVGDTLYNSPLHF
TGTGCCAGCAGCTTAGTTGGGGACACACTCTATAATTCACCCCTCCACTTT
>TRBD2|TRBJ2-3|-|TRBV7-2
CASSRPGGAGAGTDTQYF
TGTGCCAGCAGCCGCCCGGGGGGGGCGGGGGCCGGCACAGATACGCAGTATTTT
>-|TRBJ2-6|few|TRBV5-1
CASSLAAGSGANVLTF
TGCGCCAGCAGCTTGGCCGCGGGCTCTGGGGCCAACGTCCTGACTTTC
>TRBD1|TRBJ2-2|-|TRBV28
CASRSSGTANTGELFF
TGTGCCAGCAGGTCTTCCGGGACAGCAAACACCGGGGAGCTGTTTTTT
>TRBD1|TRBJ2-7|-|TRBV28
CASSRGYRGVAYEQYF
TGTGCCAGCAGTCGCGGCTACAGGGGGGTAGCCTACGAGCAGTACTTC
>-|TRBJ1-2|-|TRBV2
CASSEARYYGYPF
TGTGCCAGCAGTGAGGCAAGGTACTATGGCTACCCCTTC
>-|TRBJ2-7|-|TRBV4-3
CASSQDWLAPEQYF
TGCGCCAGCAGCCAAGATTGGTTAGCGCCCGAGCAGTACTTC
>TRBD1|TRBJ1-4|-|TRBV4-1
CASRFRGRTNEKLFF
TGCGCCAGCAGATTCAGGGGGCGAACTAATGAAAAACTGTTTTTT
>TRBD2|TRBJ2-3|-|TRBV5-1
CASSLIEAGDTDTQYF
TGCGCCAGCAGCTTGATTGAGGCGGGGGACACAGATACGCAGTATTTT
>TRBD1|TRBJ2-2|-|TRBV5-4
CASSPPGQGSTGELFF
TGTGCCAGCAGCCCTCCGGGACAGGGCTCCACCGGGGAGCTGTTTTTT
>-|TRBJ1-5|-|TRBV28
CASSLGGGREPQHF
TGTGCCAGCAGTTTGGGCGGGGGGCGAGAGCCCCAGCATTTT
>-|TRBJ1-1|-|TRBV19
CASRELIGNTEAFF
TGTGCCAGTAGAGAATTAATCGGGAACACTGAAGCTTTCTTT
>-|TRBJ2-7|-|TRBV6-1
CASSDRVSWYEQYF
TGTGCCAGCAGTGATCGAGTGAGTTGGTACGAGCAGTACTTC
>-|TRBJ2-3|-|TRBV28
CASSLTAYTDAQYF
TGTGCCAGCAGTTTAACCGCCTACACAGATGCGCAGTATTTT
>TRBD2|TRBJ2-5|-|TRBV5-1
CASSLGGGAGETQYF
TGCGCCAGCAGCTTGGGCGGCGGAGCGGGGGAGACCCAGTACTTC
>TRBD1|TRBJ2-1|-|TRBV6-1
CASIDRGGRSEQFF
TGTGCCTCGATAGACAGGGGGGGTCGGAGTGAGCAGTTCTTC
>TRBD1|TRBJ2-1|-|TRBV19
CASSIGTVNEQFF
TGTGCCAGTAGTATCGGGACAGTCAATGAGCAGTTCTTC
>-|TRBJ1-3|-|TRBV7-3
CASSPSAGAGNTIYF
TGTGCCAGCAGCCCCTCGGCAGGGGCCGGAAACACCATATATTTT
>TRBD1|TRBJ1-6|-|TRBV19
CASIAGTGVNSPLHF
TGTGCCAGTATCGCCGGGACAGGGGTAAATTCACCCCTCCACTTT
>-|TRBJ2-7|-|TRBV7-9
CASSESGTTYEQYF
TGTGCCAGCAGCGAGTCCGGGACAACCTACGAGCAGTACTTC
>TRBD2|TRBJ2-7|-|TRBV15
CATSREGGGTYEQYF
TGTGCCACCAGCAGAGAAGGCGGGGGGACCTACGAGCAGTACTTC
>TRBD1|TRBJ1-2|-|TRBV6-5
CASSSGQGVGYGYPF
TGTGCCAGCAGTTCCGGACAGGGGGTGGGCTATGGCTACCCCTTC
>TRBD2|TRBJ2-6|once|TRBV5-1
CASSPAAGGHGANVLTF
TGCGCCAGCAGCCCGGCAGCGGGGGGGCATGGGGCCAACGTCCTGACTTTC
>TRBD1|TRBJ1-6|-|TRBV4-3
CASSQGTGPRSYNSPLHF
TGCGCCAGCAGCCAAGGGACAGGACCTAGGTCCTATAATTCACCCCTCCACTTT
>-|TRBJ2-7|few|TRBV27
CASRGAVWKGYEQYF
TGTGCCAGCAGGGGGGCTGTTTGGAAGGGTTACGAGCAGTACTTC
>-|TRBJ1-2|few|TRBV7-8
CASSLRDTSNYGYTF
TGTGCCAGCAGCTTACGGGACACTTCTAACTATGGCTACACCTTC
>-|TRBJ1-1|-|TRBV27
CASSLYAKNTEAFF
TGTGCCAGCAGTTTATACGCGAAGAACACTGAAGCTTTCTTT